Below, one T cell receptor (beta chain) is given with its context. A count is missing, but by frequency this clonotype is medium-sized (0.01 to 0.1%). What this receptor recognizes is not known. TRB rearrangements were amplified by multiplex PCR following a touch-down protocol, with the TRB-A and TRB-B primer pools mixed in one tube. Illumina adapters and sample indices were added to the amplicons through two consecutive PCR reactions using Phusion HS II polymerase. The amplicons were gel-purified using the NucleoSpin Gel and PCR Clean-up kit, after which quantification was performed by Qubit and quality was checked on an Agilent 2100 Bioanalyzer. Sequencing of the libraries was done on an Illumina MiSeq with paired-end, single-indexed, 600-cycle runs. The source study handled its data this way. Alignment and assembly of TRB reads were performed with MiXCR version 2.1.12 and the default MiXCR reference library. A clone was defined by each unique CDR3 nucleotide sequence, and the analysis included only productive sequences with two or more reads. Repertoire diversity was assessed by alpha-parameterized diversity profiles (alpha 0 to 5), including Shannon (alpha 1) and Simpson (alpha 2) indices, computed with an R script. Combinatorial TRB VJ usage was computed with the tcR package and compared between cohorts by principal component analysis with ade4. Using GLIPH, TCRbeta CDR3s were clustered on pairs of cohorts matched for age and read depth, and a Wilcoxon test was used to compare cluster frequencies. After the reads were reprocessed by TCRdb, one entry was made per CDR3 protein sequence, with no DNA. These V and J calls are TCRdb output, not the study's own analysis. This sample's table has entries for about 3,200 distinct CDR3 sequences. Around 3.3% of the sample is held by the ten biggest clonotypes.

TRB amplification used about 250 ng of peripheral blood genomic DNA, around 40,000 genome equivalents, per sample. CDR1 and CDR2, looked up from the germline V gene (reference sequence), are SEHNR and FQNEAQ. The CDR3 holds 15 amino acids from the cysteine to the phenylalanine. No DNA is recorded. These data come from a study of T cell clusters in autoimmune cytopenias (dated by TCRdb to the late 2010s). Broadly, across the study: A median TRB sequencing depth of 50,000 or so reads per sample was reached, and a median of around 2,000 distinct TRB clonotypes per sample was obtained. The goal of the study was to determine whether autoimmune cytopenia patients have a disease-specific immune repertoire signature that could serve as a blood-based biomarker. TRB and IGH repertoires from peripheral blood were sequenced in autoimmune cytopenia patients at active disease and during treatment follow-up, with healthy, CLL and autoimmune hepatitis controls included alongside.

General conclusions and limits of the study: The cluster-lack signature was not observed for secondary cytopenia versus CLL, as the signature was apparently masked by the dominant lymphoma-associated repertoire. The T cell clusters were only ever defined in silico, so experimental validation of their functional role was still needed. Compared with active autoimmune hepatitis patients, healthy donors had almost three times as many exclusive TRB clusters, a finding consistent with an autoimmunity-wide signature. GLIPH suggested that primary autoimmune cytopenia patients lacked physiological T cell clusters: 45 to 55 clusters were exclusive to healthy donors versus under 20 exclusive to patients. The TRB repertoire shifts, including less even repertoires in secondary cytopenia and CLL, mostly reflected lymphoma bias and not autoimmunity.

The clonotype originates from a human donor with an autoimmune cytopenia or autoimmune hepatitis (not recorded which). Input material: peripheral blood. The chain couples TRBV7-9 to TRBJ2-1; no DNA is available, so the TRBD1 call from TCRdb remains unchecked. The CDR3 region reads CASSLRDSSYNEQFF.